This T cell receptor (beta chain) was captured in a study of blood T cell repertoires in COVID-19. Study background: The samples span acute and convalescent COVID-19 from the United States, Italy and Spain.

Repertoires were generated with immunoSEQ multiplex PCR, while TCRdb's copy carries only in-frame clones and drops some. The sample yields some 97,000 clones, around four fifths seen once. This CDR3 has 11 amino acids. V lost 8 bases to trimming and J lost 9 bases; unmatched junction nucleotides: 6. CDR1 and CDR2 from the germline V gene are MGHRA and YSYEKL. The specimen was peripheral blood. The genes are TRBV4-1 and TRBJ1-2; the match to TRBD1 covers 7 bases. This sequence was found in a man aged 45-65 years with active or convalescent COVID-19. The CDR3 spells CASGMTGRYTF. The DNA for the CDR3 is TGCGCCAGCGGGATGACAGGGCGCTACACCTTC.